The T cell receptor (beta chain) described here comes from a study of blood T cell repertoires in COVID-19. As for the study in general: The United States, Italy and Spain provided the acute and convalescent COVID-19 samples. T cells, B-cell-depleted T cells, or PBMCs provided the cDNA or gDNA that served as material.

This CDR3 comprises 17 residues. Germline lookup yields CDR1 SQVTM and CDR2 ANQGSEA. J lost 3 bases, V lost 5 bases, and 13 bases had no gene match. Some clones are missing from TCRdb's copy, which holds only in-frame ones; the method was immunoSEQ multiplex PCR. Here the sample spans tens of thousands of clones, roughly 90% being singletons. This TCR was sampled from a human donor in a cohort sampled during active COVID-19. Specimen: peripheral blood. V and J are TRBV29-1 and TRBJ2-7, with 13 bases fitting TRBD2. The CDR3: CSVTGLAGVAQGYEQYF. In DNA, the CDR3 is TGCAGCGTTACCGGACTAGCGGGAGTTGCTCAAGGCTACGAGCAGTACTTC.